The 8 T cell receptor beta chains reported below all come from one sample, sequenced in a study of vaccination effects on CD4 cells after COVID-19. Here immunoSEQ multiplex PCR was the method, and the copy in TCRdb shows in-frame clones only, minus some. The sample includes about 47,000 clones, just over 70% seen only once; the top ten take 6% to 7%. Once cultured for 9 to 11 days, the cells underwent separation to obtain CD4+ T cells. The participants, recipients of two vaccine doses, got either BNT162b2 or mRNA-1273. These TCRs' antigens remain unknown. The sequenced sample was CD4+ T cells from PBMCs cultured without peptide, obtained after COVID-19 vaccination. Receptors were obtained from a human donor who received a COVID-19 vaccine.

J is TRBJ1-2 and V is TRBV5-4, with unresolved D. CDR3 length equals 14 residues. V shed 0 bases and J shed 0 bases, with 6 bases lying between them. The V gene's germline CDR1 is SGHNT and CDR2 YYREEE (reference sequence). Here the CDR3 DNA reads TGTGCCAGCAGCTTGGGGGGATCTAACTATGGCTACACCTTC. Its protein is CASSLGGSNYGYTF.

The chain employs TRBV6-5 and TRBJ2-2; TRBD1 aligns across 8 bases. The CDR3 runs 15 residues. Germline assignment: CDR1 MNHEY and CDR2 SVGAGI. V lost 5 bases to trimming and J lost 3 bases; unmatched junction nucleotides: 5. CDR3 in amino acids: CASSPGQAYTGELFF. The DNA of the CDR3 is TGTGCCAGCAGTCCGGGACAGGCGTACACCGGGGAGCTGTTTTTT.

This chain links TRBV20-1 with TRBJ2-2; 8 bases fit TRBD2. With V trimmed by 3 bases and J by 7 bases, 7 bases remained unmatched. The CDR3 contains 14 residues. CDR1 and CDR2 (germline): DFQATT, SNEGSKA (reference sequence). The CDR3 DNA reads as TGCAGTGCTAGTATAGCGGGGTCGGACGGGGAGCTGTTTTTT. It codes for CSASIAGSDGELFF.

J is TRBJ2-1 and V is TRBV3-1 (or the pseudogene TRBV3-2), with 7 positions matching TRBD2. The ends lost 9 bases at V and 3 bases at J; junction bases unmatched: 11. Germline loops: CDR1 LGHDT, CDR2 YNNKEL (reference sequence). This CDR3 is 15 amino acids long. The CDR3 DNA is TGTGCCAGTGCCCCAACTAGCGAAGGCTACAATGAGCAGTTCTTC. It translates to CASAPTSEGYNEQFF.

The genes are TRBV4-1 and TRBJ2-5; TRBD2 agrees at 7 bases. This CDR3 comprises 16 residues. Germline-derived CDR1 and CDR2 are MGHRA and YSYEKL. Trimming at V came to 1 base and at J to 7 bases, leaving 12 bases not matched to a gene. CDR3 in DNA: TGCGCCAGCAGCCAAGGGTCGGGGGGACGGATTGGGACCCAGTACTTC. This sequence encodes CASSQGSGGRIGTQYF.

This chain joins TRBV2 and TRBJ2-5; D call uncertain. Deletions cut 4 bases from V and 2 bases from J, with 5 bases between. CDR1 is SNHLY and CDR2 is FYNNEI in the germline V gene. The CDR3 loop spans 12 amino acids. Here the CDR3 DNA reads TGTGCCAGCAGTGTGAATCAAGAGACCCAGTACTTC. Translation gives CASSVNQETQYF.

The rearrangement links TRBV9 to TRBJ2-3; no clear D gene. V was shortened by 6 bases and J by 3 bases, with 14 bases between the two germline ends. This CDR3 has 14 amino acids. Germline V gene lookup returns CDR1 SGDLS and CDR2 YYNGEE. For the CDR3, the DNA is TGTGCCAGCATTCCAACCCCAGGAACAGATACGCAGTATTTT. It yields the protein CASIPTPGTDTQYF.

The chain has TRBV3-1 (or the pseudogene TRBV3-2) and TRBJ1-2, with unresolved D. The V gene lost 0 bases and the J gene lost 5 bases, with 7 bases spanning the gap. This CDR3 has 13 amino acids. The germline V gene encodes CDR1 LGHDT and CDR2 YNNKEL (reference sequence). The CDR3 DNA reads TGTGCCAGCAGCCAAGACGGAACTTATGGCTACACCTTC. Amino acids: CASSQDGTYGYTF.